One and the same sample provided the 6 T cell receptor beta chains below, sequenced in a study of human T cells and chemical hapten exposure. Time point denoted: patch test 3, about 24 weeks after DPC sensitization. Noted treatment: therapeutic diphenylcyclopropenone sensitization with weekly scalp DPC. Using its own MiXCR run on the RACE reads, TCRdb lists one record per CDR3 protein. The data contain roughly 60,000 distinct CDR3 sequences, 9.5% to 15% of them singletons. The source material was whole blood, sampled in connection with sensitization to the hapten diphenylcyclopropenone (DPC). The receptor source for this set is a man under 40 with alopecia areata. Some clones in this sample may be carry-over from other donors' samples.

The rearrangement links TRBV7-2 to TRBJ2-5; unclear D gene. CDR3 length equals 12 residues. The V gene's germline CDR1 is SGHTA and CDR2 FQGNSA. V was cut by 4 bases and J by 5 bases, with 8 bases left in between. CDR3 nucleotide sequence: TGTGCCAGCAGCTCCCCCCCGGAGACCCAGTACTTC. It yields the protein CASSSPPETQYF.

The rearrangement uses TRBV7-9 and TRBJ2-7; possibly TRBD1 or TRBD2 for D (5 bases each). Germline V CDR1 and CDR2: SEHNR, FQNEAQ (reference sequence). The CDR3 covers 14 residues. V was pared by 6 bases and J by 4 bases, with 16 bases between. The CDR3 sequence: CASSSPGPKYEQYF. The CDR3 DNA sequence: TGTGCCAGCAGTTCGCCGGGACCCAAGTACGAGCAGTACTTC.

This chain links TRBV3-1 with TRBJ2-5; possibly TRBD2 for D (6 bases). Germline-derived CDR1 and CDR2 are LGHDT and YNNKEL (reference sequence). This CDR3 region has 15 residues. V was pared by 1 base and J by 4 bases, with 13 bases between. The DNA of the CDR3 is TGTGCCAGCAGCCAAGGAGTGAAGGAGGGAGAGACCCAGTACTTC. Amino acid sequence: CASSQGVKEGETQYF.

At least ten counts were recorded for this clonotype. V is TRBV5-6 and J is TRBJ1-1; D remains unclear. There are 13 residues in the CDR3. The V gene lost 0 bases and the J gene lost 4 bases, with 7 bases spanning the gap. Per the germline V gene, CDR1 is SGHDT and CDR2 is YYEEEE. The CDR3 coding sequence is TGTGCCAGCAGCTTGGGACGGGGCACTGAAGCTTTCTTT. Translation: CASSLGRGTEAFF. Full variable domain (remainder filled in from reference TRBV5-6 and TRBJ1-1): DAGVTQSPTHLIKTRGQQVTLRCSPKSGHDTVSWYQQALGQGPQFIFQYYEEEERQRGNFPDRFSGHQFPNYSSELNVNALLLGDSALYLCASSLGRGTEAFFGQGTRLTVV.

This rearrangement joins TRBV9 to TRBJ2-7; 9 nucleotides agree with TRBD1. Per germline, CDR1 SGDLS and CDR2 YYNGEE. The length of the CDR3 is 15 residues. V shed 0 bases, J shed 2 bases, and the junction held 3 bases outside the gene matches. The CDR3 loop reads CASSVEQGATYEQYF. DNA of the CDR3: TGTGCCAGCAGCGTAGAACAGGGGGCCACCTACGAGCAGTACTTC.

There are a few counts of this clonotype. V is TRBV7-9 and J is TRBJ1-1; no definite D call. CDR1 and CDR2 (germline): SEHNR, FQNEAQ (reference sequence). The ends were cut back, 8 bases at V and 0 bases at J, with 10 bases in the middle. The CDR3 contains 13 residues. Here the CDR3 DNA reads TGTGCCAGCTCCCCTTACCTGAACACTGAAGCTTTCTTT. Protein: CASSPYLNTEAFF. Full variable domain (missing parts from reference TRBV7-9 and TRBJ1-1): DTGVSQNPRHKITKRGQNVTFRCDPISEHNRLYWYRQTLGQGPEFLTYFQNEAQLEKSRLLSDRFSAERPKGSFSTLEIQRTEQGDSAMYLCASSPYLNTEAFFGQGTRLTVV.